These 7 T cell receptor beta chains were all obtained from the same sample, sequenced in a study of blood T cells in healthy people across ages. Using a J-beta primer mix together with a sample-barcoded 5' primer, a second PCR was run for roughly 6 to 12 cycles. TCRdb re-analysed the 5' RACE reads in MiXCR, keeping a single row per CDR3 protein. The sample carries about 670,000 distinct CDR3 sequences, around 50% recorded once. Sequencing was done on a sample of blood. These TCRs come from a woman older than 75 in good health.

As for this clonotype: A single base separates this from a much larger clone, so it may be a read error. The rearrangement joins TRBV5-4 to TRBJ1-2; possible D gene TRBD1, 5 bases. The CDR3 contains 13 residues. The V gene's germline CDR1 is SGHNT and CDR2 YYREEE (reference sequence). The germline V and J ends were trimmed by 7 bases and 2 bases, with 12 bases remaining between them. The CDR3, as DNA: TGTGCCAGCGCCATGGGGGGGAACTATGGCTACACCTTC. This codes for CASAMGGNYGYTF. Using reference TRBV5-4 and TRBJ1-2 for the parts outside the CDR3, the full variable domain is ETGVTQSPTHLIKTRGQQVTLRCSSQSGHNTVSWYQQALGQGPQFIFQYYREEENGRGNFPPRFSGLQFPNYSSELNVNALELDDSALYLCASAMGGNYGYTFGSGTRLTVV.

In nucleotides, the CDR3 is TGTGCCAGCAGCCCTAGACAGGCAACTTCCTACGAGCAGTACTTC. Residues: CASSPRQATSYEQYF. The chain recombines TRBV4-2 with TRBJ2-7; weak D call: TRBD1 (6 bases). The CDR3 loop spans 15 amino acids. The V end was cut by 4 bases, the J end by 1 base, with 14 bases between. In germline, CDR1 is LGHNA, CDR2 YNFKEQ.

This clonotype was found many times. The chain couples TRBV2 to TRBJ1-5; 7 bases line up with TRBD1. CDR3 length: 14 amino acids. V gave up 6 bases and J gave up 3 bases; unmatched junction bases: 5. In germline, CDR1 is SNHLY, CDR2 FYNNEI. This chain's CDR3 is CASRDRTSNQPQHF. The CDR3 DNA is TGTGCCAGCAGGGACAGGACTTCCAATCAGCCCCAGCATTTT. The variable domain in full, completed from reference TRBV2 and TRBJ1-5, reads EPEVTQTPSHQVTQMGQEVILRCVPISNHLYFYWYRQILGQKVEFLVSFYNNEISEKSEIFDDQFSVERPDGSNFTLKIRSTKLEDSAMYFCASRDRTSNQPQHFGDGTRLSIL.

The CDR3 reads CASGSSHEQYF. Written as DNA, the CDR3 is TGTGCCAGCGGGTCGAGCCACGAGCAGTACTTC. The chain is built from TRBV12-3 or TRBV12-4 and TRBJ2-5, with unresolved D. The end of the DNA is better explained by TRBJ2-7, so the J call may be wrong. The CDR3 loop spans 11 amino acids.

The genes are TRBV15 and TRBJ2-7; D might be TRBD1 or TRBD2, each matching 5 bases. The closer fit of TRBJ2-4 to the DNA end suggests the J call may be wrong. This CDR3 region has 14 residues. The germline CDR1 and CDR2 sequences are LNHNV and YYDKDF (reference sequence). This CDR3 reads CATSRDFGGDIQYF. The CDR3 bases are TGTGCCACCAGCAGAGATTTTGGGGGTGACATTCAGTACTTC.

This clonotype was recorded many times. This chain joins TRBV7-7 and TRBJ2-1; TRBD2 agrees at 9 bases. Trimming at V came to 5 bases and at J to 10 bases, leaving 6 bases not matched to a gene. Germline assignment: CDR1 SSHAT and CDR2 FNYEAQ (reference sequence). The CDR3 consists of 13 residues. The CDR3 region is CASSPGLAAEQFF. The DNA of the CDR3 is TGTGCCAGCAGCCCGGGACTAGCTGCAGAGCAGTTCTTC. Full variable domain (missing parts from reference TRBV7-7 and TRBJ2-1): GAGVSQSPRYKVTKRGQDVTLRCDPISSHATLYWYQQALGQGPEFLTYFNYEAQPDKSGLPSDRFSAERPEGSISTLTIQRTEQRDSAMYRCASSPGLAAEQFFGPGTRLTVL.

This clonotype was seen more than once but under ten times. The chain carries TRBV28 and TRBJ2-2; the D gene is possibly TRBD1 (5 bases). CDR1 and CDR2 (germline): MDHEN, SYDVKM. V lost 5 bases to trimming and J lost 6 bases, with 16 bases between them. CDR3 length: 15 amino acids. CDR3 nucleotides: TGTGCCAGCAGTCCCCCTCAGGGATTTGCCGGGGAGCTGTTTTTT. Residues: CASSPPQGFAGELFF.